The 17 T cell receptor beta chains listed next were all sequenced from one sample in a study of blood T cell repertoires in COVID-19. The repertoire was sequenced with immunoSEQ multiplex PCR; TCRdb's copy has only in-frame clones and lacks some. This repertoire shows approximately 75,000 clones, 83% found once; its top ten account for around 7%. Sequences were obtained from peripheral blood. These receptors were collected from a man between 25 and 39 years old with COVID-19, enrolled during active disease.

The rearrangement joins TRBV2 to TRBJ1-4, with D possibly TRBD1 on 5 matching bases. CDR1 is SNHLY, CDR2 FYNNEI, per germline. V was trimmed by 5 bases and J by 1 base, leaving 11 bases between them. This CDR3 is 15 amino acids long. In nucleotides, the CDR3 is TGTGCCAGCAGTCCCTCCGGGGGAACTAATGAAAAACTGTTTTTT. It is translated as CASSPSGGTNEKLFF.

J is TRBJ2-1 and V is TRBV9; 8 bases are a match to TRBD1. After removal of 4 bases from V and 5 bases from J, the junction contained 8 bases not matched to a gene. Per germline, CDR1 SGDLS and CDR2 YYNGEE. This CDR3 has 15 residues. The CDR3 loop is CASSPHPGQDNEQFF. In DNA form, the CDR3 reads TGTGCCAGCAGCCCCCACCCGGGACAGGACAATGAGCAGTTCTTC.

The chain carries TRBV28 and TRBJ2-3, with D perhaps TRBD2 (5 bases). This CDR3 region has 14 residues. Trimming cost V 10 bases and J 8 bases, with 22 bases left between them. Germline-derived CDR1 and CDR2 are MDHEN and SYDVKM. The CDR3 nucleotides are TGTGCCATTGACCCGGGGTTTCGCAAGGGTACGCAGTATTTT. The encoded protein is CAIDPGFRKGTQYF.

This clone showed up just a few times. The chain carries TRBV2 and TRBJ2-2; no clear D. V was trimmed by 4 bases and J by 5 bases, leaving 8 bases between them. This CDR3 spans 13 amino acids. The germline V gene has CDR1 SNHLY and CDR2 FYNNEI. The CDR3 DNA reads TGTGCCAGCAGTGCAAGAGTAACCGGGGAGCTGTTTTTT. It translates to CASSARVTGELFF.

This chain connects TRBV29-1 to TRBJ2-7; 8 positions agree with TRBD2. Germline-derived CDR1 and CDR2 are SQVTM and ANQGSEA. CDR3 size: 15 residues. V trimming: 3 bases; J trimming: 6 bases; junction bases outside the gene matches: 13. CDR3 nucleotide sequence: TGCAGCGTTGATATGGGCGGGGGGCAGCTTGGCGAGCAGTACTTC. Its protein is CSVDMGGGQLGEQYF.

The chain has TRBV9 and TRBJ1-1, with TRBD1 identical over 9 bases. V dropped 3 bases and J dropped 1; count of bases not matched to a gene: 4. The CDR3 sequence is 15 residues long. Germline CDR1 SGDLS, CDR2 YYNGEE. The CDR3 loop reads CASSAAQGANTEAFF. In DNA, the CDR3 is TGTGCCAGCAGCGCGGCACAGGGGGCGAACACTGAAGCTTTCTTT.

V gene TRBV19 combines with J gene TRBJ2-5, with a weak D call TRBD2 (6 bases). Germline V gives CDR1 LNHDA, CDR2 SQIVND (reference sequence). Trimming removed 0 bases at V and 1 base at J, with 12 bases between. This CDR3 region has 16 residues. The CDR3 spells CASSIEGGTVQETQYF. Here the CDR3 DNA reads TGTGCCAGTAGTATAGAGGGCGGGACGGTCCAAGAGACCCAGTACTTC.

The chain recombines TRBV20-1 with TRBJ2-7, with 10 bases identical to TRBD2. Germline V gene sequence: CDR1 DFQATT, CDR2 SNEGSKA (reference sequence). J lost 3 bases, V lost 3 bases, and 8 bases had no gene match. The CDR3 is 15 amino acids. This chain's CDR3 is CSASPPLAGVYEQYF. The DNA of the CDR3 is TGCAGTGCTAGTCCCCCCCTAGCGGGGGTCTACGAGCAGTACTTC.

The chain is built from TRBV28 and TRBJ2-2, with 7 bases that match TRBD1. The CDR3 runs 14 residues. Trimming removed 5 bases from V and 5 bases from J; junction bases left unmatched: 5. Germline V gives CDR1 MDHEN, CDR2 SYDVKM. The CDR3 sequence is CASSITGETGELFF. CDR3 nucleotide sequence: TGTGCCAGCAGTATCACAGGGGAGACCGGGGAGCTGTTTTTT.

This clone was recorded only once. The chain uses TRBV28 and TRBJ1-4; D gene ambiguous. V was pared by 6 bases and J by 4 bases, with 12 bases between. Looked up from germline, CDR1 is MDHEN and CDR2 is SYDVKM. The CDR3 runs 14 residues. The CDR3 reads CASSSRAGNEKLFF. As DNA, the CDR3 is TGTGCCAGCAGCAGCAGAGCGGGTAATGAAAAACTGTTTTTT.

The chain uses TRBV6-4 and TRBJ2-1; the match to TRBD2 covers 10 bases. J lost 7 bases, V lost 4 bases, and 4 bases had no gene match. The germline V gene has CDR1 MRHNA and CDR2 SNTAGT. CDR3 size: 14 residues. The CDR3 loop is CASSGLAGGNEQFF. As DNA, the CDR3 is TGTGCCAGCAGTGGTTTAGCGGGAGGAAATGAGCAGTTCTTC.

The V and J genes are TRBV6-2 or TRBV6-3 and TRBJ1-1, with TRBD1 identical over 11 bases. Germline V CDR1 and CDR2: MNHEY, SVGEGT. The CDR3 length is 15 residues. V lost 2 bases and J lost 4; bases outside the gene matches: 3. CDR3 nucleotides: TGTGCCAGCAGTTACGGGGGGACAGGGGGCACTGAAGCTTTCTTT. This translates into CASSYGGTGGTEAFF.

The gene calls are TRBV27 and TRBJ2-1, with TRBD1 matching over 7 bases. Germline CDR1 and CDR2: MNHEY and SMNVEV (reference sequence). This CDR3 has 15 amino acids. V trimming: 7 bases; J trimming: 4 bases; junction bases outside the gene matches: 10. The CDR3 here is CASMSRDRRYNEQFF. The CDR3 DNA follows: TGTGCCAGCATGAGCAGGGACAGACGATACAATGAGCAGTTCTTC.

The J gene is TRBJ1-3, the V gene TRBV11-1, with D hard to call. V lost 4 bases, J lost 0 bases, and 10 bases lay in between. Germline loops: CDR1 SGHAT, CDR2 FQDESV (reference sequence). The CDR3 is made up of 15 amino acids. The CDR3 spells CASSSDMYSGNTIYF. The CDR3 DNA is TGTGCCAGCAGCTCCGACATGTACTCTGGAAACACCATATATTTT.

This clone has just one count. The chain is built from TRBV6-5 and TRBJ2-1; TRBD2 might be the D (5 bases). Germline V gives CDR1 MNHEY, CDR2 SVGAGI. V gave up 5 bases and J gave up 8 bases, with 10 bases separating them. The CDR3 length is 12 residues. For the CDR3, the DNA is TGTGCCAGCAGTCGGCTCGGGGATGAGCAGTTCTTC. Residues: CASSRLGDEQFF.

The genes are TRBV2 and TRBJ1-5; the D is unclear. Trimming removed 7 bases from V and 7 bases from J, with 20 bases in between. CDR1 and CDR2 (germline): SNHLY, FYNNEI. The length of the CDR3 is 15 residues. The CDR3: CASTPAGRPGQPQHF. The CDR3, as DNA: TGTGCCAGCACCCCTGCGGGCAGACCCGGGCAGCCCCAGCATTTT.

The CDR3 region has the DNA TGTGCCAGTAGTATAGCCGCAGGTGAGGGGGCAAGGCAGCCCCAGCATTTT. This gives the protein CASSIAAGEGARQPQHF. V gene TRBV19 combines with J gene TRBJ1-5; 7 bases are a match to TRBD1. Germline lookup yields CDR1 LNHDA and CDR2 SQIVND (reference sequence). V shed 1 base and J 7 bases; nucleotides not matched to a gene: 13. CDR3 size: 17 residues. Combining the CDR3 with reference TRBV19 and TRBJ1-5 gives the whole variable domain DGGITQSPKYLFRKEGQNVTLSCEQNLNHDAMYWYRQDPGQGLRLIYYSQIVNDFQKGDIAEGYSVSREKKESFPLTVTSAQKNPTAFYLCASSIAAGEGARQPQHFGDGTRLSIL.